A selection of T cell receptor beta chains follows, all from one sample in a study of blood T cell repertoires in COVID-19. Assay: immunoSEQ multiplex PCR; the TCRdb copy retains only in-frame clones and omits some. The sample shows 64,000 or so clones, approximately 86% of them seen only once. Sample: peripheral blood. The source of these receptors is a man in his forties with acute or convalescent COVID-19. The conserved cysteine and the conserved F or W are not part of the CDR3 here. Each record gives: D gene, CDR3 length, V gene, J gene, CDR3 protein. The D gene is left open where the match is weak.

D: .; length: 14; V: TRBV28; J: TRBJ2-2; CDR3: ASSLLSTANTGELF
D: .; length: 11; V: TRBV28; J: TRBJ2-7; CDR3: ASSPTSSGEQY
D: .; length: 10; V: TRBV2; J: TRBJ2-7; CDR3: ASGGQSYEQY
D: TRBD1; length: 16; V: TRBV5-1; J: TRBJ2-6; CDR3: ASSPTLDRTSGANVLT
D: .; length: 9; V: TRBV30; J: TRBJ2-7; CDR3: AWSNRAEQY
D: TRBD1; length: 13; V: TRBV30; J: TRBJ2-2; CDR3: AWSVLVQGAGELF
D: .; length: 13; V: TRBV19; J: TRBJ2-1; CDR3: ASSRRGDAYNEQF
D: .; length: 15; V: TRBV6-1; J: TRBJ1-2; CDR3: ASSEVGAASGVYGYT
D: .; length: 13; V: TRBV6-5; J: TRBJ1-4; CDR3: ASSYGHRVGEKLF
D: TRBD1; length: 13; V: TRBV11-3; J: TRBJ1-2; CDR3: ASSLEGDRAGGYT
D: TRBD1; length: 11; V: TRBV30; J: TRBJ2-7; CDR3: AWSVQTGDEQY
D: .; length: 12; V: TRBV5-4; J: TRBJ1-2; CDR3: AIDAFGGNYGYT
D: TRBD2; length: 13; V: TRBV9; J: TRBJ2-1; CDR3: ASSASGGASNEQF
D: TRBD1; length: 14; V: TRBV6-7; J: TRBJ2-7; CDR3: ASSPRPGQGPYEQY
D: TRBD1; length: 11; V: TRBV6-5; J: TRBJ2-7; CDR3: ASQRDRADEQY
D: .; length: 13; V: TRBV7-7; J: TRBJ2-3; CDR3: ASSLRVFSPDTQY